One and the same sample provided the 21 T cell receptor beta chains below, sequenced in a study of shared clonotypes between healthy human individuals (dated by TCRdb to 2019 to 2021). Library preparation was by the immunoSEQ multiplex PCR assay. TCRdb carries this immuneACCESS record with in-frame sequences only. Its versions omit some clonotypes, under half of them owing to an unresolved V gene in the studies checked, with the rest unexplained. This sample lists approximately 640,000 clones; 90% were detected once. The top ten constitute about a third of the sample. Sequenced: memory CD8+ T cells from PBMCs. The cell subset or site label on this specimen signifies: CD45RO+ cells pooled with CCR7-negative TemRA cells. The receptors come from a man aged 18 to 30 in good health. Some clones in this sample may be carry-over from other donors' samples.

The rearrangement joins TRBV5-1 to TRBJ1-1; D uncertain. The CDR3 spans 15 residues. Germline V gene data show CDR1 as SGHRS and CDR2 as YFSETQ. Trimming pared 0 bases from V and 4 bases from J, leaving 13 bases between. CDR3 DNA: TGCGCCAGCAGCTTGGGACCACAGACCCCCACTGAAGCTTTCTTT. It translates to CASSLGPQTPTEAFF.

V and J are TRBV7-8 and TRBJ1-2, with a weak D call TRBD1 (5 bases). Germline CDR1 SGHVS, CDR2 FQNEAQ. Trimming removed 3 bases from V and 2 bases from J, with 16 bases in between. The CDR3 runs 16 residues. CDR3 region: CASSLPSADSNYGYTF. The CDR3 coding sequence is TGTGCCAGCAGCTTGCCTTCAGCCGACAGCAACTATGGCTACACCTTC.

This chain connects TRBV14 to TRBJ2-1, with 12 bases matching TRBD2. The junction had 2 bases not matched to a gene; V was cut back by 0 bases and J by 2 bases. This CDR3 spans 17 amino acids. The germline V gene has CDR1 SGHDN and CDR2 FVKESK. CDR3 sequence (DNA): TGTGCCAGCAGCCAAGAGCGACTAGCGGGAGCCTACAATGAGCAGTTCTTC. It is translated as CASSQERLAGAYNEQFF.

The chain combines TRBV4-3 with TRBJ2-7; D not certain. V dropped 0 bases and J dropped 3 bases, with 6 bases sitting between them. Germline V CDR1 and CDR2: LGHNA, YSLEER. The CDR3 has 13 amino acids. The CDR3 DNA reads TGCGCCAGCAGCCAAGACAGATACTACGAGCAGTACTTC. Translation gives CASSQDRYYEQYF.

V and J are TRBV5-4 and TRBJ2-7, with TRBD2 matching 11 bases. V gave up 0 bases and J gave up 2 bases; unmatched junction bases: 1. This CDR3 contains 15 residues. Germline values: CDR1 SGHNT, CDR2 YYREEE (reference sequence). CDR3 sequence reads: CASSLETSGTYEQYF. CDR3 in DNA: TGTGCCAGCAGCTTGGAGACTAGCGGGACCTACGAGCAGTACTTC.

The rearrangement links TRBV9 to TRBJ1-2, with 8 bases aligning to TRBD1. V lost 4 bases and J lost 4; bases outside the gene matches: 12. Per germline, CDR1 SGDLS and CDR2 YYNGEE. The CDR3 contains 16 residues. CDR3 sequence reads: CASSPNQGAPGYGYTF. The CDR3 bases are TGTGCCAGCAGCCCTAACCAGGGGGCGCCAGGCTATGGCTACACCTTC.

This chain joins TRBV7-9 and TRBJ2-7, with D hard to call. The length of the CDR3 is 14 residues. Germline V gene data show CDR1 as SEHNR and CDR2 as FQNEAQ (reference sequence). V lost 5 bases to trimming and J lost 2 bases, with 13 bases between them. The CDR3 region has the DNA TGTGCCAGCAGCCCCCATTCGGGCCCCTACGAGCAGTACTTC. Translated: CASSPHSGPYEQYF.

Comments on this clone: Other DNA sequences in the same sample also yield this CDR3. The chain carries TRBV27 and TRBJ1-5, with a tentative D call TRBD1 (5 bases). V shed 5 bases and J shed 0 bases, with 11 bases lying between them. This CDR3 spans 15 amino acids. Germline CDR1 is MNHEY and CDR2 is SMNVEV (reference sequence). The CDR3 DNA is TGTGCCAGCAGTCCTACCGGGGGTAGCAATCAGCCCCAGCATTTT. Its translation is CASSPTGGSNQPQHF.

The chain employs TRBV30 and TRBJ1-1; no firm D call. CDR3 length equals 12 residues. V lost 1 base and J lost 14, with 17 bases in between. Germline CDR1 is GTSNPN and CDR2 is SVGIG (reference sequence). This CDR3 is CAWSEDTEPGFF. The DNA of the CDR3 is TGTGCCTGGAGTGAGGATACTGAACCGGGATTCTTT.

The J gene is TRBJ2-3, the V gene TRBV7-2, with D perhaps TRBD1 (5 bases). This CDR3 spans 17 amino acids. The V and J ends lost 2 bases and 4 bases respectively, with 19 bases between them. Germline CDR1 is SGHTA and CDR2 is FQGNSA. CDR3 bases: TGTGCCAGCAGCTTATCTACCGGACACACAGTACCAGATACGCAGTATTTT. This encodes CASSLSTGHTVPDTQYF.

The J gene is TRBJ2-2, the V gene TRBV27; D might be TRBD2 (5 bases). Between the trimmed V and J ends, which lost 5 bases and 7 bases, there was a span of 11 bases. Germline-derived CDR1 and CDR2 are MNHEY and SMNVEV (reference sequence). This CDR3 contains 13 residues. CDR3 sequence: CASSEIRGGELFF. Here the CDR3 DNA reads TGTGCCAGCAGTGAAATTCGGGGCGGGGAGCTGTTTTTT.

The chain uses TRBV5-5 and TRBJ2-7; 9 bases fit TRBD1. Germline-derived CDR1 and CDR2 are SGHKS and YYEKEE (reference sequence). The CDR3 extends over 14 amino acids. V dropped 4 bases and J dropped 1; count of bases not matched to a gene: 3. The CDR3 coding sequence is TGTGCCAGCAGCATAGGACAGGGGTCCTACGAGCAGTACTTC. Encoded protein: CASSIGQGSYEQYF.

The chain is built from TRBV7-9 and TRBJ1-1; 12 nucleotides line up with TRBD1. Germline V gene lookup returns CDR1 SEHNR and CDR2 FQNEAQ (reference sequence). The CDR3 extends over 16 amino acids. The trim removed 4 bases at V and 4 bases at J, leaving 7 bases unmatched. This CDR3 is CASSSMGQGAGTEAFF. CDR3 nucleotides: TGTGCCAGCAGCTCGATGGGACAGGGGGCGGGCACTGAAGCTTTCTTT.

This chain links TRBV5-6 with TRBJ2-7, with D maybe TRBD1 (6 bases). The V gene lost 1 base and the J gene lost 3 bases, with 14 bases spanning the gap. This CDR3 region has 15 residues. CDR1 and CDR2 (germline): SGHDT, YYEEEE. In DNA form, the CDR3 reads TGTGCCAGCAGCTTGTATAACGAGGGGGACTACGAGCAGTACTTC. This translates into CASSLYNEGDYEQYF.

This clone occurred once. CDR3 region: CASSLDTLAGIAGNEQFF. The CDR3 DNA reads TGCGCCAGCAGCTTGGACACATTAGCGGGAATAGCCGGCAATGAGCAGTTCTTC. The chain uses TRBV5-1 and TRBJ2-1; 8 bases line up with TRBD2. V lost 0 bases, J lost 6 bases, and 14 bases stayed unmatched. From germline, CDR1 is SGHRS and CDR2 YFSETQ. The CDR3 loop spans 18 amino acids.

As concerns this clone: Other DNA sequences in this sample translate to the same CDR3. V and J are TRBV7-9 and TRBJ2-1; 7 bases line up with TRBD2. Germline loops: CDR1 SEHNR, CDR2 FQNEAQ (reference sequence). V was clipped by 0 bases and J by 0 bases; unmatched bases: 2. The CDR3 consists of 16 residues. CDR3 residues: CASSLARGSSYNEQFF. In nucleotides, the CDR3 is TGTGCCAGCAGCTTAGCCCGCGGGAGCTCCTACAATGAGCAGTTCTTC.

The chain uses TRBV2 and TRBJ2-7, with 8 positions matching TRBD2. The CDR3 has 14 residues. V trimming: 6 bases; J trimming: 3 bases; junction bases outside the gene matches: 7. Germline V gene lookup returns CDR1 SNHLY and CDR2 FYNNEI. As DNA, the CDR3 is TGTGCCAGCAGCCCCACTAGCGGATACTACGAGCAGTACTTC. It translates to CASSPTSGYYEQYF.

CDR3 bases: TGTGCCAGCAGTTCCGTATTGCGACCGGGACAAAACACCGGGGAGCTGTTTTTT. Its protein is CASSSVLRPGQNTGELFF. J is TRBJ2-2 and V is TRBV28; maybe TRBD1 (6 bases). Deletions cut 4 bases from V and 2 bases from J, with 20 bases between. Per germline, CDR1 MDHEN and CDR2 SYDVKM. The CDR3 extends over 18 amino acids.

This chain links TRBV7-2 with TRBJ2-3; 10 nucleotides line up with TRBD2. Germline V gene lookup returns CDR1 SGHTA and CDR2 FQGNSA. The CDR3 is made up of 17 amino acids. J was trimmed by 0 bases and V by 5 bases; bases with no gene match: 8. Here the CDR3 reads CASSPPGLAVSTDTQYF. In DNA, the CDR3 is TGTGCCAGCAGCCCGCCTGGACTAGCGGTTAGCACAGATACGCAGTATTTT.

The rearrangement joins TRBV6-5 to TRBJ2-5; no definite D call. Germline values: CDR1 MNHEY, CDR2 SVGAGI. Trimming removed 0 bases at V and 5 bases at J, with 13 bases between. The CDR3 sequence is 15 residues long. The CDR3 here is CASSYSAESVETQYF. The CDR3 region has the DNA TGTGCCAGCAGTTACTCCGCCGAATCGGTGGAGACCCAGTACTTC.

The chain's CDR3 is CASSAGGGIQPQHF. In nucleotides, the CDR3 is TGTGCCAGTAGTGCCGGGGGGGGGATTCAGCCCCAGCATTTT. This chain uses TRBV19 with TRBJ1-5; TRBD1 is a possible D gene (5 bases). The germline V and J ends were trimmed by 5 bases and 6 bases, with 14 bases remaining between them. The length of the CDR3 is 14 residues. The germline gives CDR1 LNHDA, CDR2 SQIVND (reference sequence).